This T cell receptor beta chain was obtained from a study of blood T cell repertoires in COVID-19. Overall study context: Samples came from the United States, Italy and Spain, spanning acute and convalescent COVID-19. In each case, the material was cDNA or gDNA derived from T cells, B-cell-depleted T cells, or PBMCs.

Original processing methods: Researchers report that nucleated cell counts were estimated from reference gene primer amplification. The method was immunoSEQ multiplex PCR; TCRdb's version includes in-frame clones alone and lacks a portion of them. V, J and clone size were drawn from that table, and D and trimming were deduced from the DNA. Among 120,000 to 150,000 clones listed, about 83% were seen once. Germline V CDR1 and CDR2: LNHDA, SQIVND (reference sequence). CDR3 length: 14 residues. V lost 5 bases and J lost 6, with 14 bases in between. The chain carries TRBV19 and TRBJ2-1, with a weak D call TRBD2 (5 bases). This receptor was identified in a woman aged 45 to 65 with active or convalescent COVID-19. Sequenced input: peripheral blood. CDR3 bases: TGTGCCAGTAGTTCCCGGGGTCGCCCCAATGAGCAGTTCTTC. Its translation is CASSSRGRPNEQFF.